Described below is a single T cell receptor (beta chain) sequence and its context. This specimen belongs to a study of glioma-infiltrating T cells after dendritic cell vaccination. Clones were read by immunoSEQ multiplex PCR, and TCRdb kept only the in-frame ones, dropping some. The table includes around 62,000 clones, 75% to 90% detected once. This TCR derives from a human donor with glioblastoma. The source material was blood, sampled before dendritic cell vaccination.

CDR3 sequence: CASSQDSGEKLFF. For the CDR3, the DNA is TGTGCCAGCAGTCAGGACAGTGGAGAAAAACTGTTTTTT. This chain connects TRBV6-4 to TRBJ1-4; D may be TRBD1 (6 bases). Germline V lookup: CDR1 MRHNA, CDR2 SNTAGT. Trimming removed 5 bases at V and 8 bases at J, with 12 bases between. The CDR3 sequence is 13 residues long.